This is a list of T cell receptor beta chains from one sample in a study of blood T cells in healthy people across ages. TCRdb analysed the 5' RACE reads with MiXCR anew, one entry per CDR3 protein. The sample lists about 680,000 distinct CDR3 sequences, roughly 50% occurring once. Sequenced sample: blood. These receptors came from a woman aged 55 to 70 in good health. Each CDR3 is given with its conserved first and last residue. D genes are given only for firm matches. Clone size is shown for a subset of rows, as once, few, many or a class of expanded clone.

length,D,V,size,J,DNA,CDR3
14,TRBD2,TRBV7-2,NA,TRBJ2-5,TGTGCCAGCAGCTCCGGGACTAGCGCTAATGAGCAGTACTTC,CASSSGTSANEQYF
13,NA,TRBV5-1,once,TRBJ2-5,TGCGTCAGCAGCACTGAGTACCAAGAGACCCAGTACTTC,CVSSTEYQETQYF
11,NA,TRBV3-1,few,TRBJ2-5,TGTGCCAGCAGCCACTCCATGTCCCAGTACTTC,CASSHSMSQYF
15,NA,TRBV28,few,TRBJ2-7,TGTGCCAGCAGTAACGGACACTCAGCATTCTACGAGCAGTACTTC,CASSNGHSAFYEQYF
15,NA,TRBV20-1,few,TRBJ1-1,TGCAGTGCTAGAGACCAGGGAGGGGCAGACACTGAAGCTTTCTTT,CSARDQGGADTEAFF
13,NA,TRBV25-1,NA,TRBJ1-1,TGTGCCAGCACTAGAAGCCTGAACACTGAAGCTTTCTTT,CASTRSLNTEAFF
17,TRBD2,TRBV7-2,NA,TRBJ2-3,TGTGCCAGCAGCTATAAGACTAGCGGGGGTAGCACAGATACGCAGTATTTT,CASSYKTSGGSTDTQYF
14,NA,TRBV20-1,NA,TRBJ2-2,TGCAGTGCTAGATTTGCGGGTTACACCGGGGAGCTGTTTTTT,CSARFAGYTGELFF
15,TRBD1,TRBV11-2,few,TRBJ2-1,TGTGCCAGCAGCGCCGGGACAGTGAACCGCAATGAGCAGTTCTTC,CASSAGTVNRNEQFF
17,TRBD2,TRBV4-2,few,TRBJ2-1,TGTGCCAGCAGCCTCACCTCCGGGACTAGCGGGAGCAATGAGCAGTTCTTC,CASSLTSGTSGSNEQFF
17,TRBD1,TRBV20-1,NA,TRBJ2-5,TGCAGTGCTATCGATGCGCAGGACAGGGGGATCCGTGAGACCCAGTACTTC,CSAIDAQDRGIRETQYF
13,NA,TRBV5-1,NA,TRBJ2-3,TGCGCCGGCAGCAAGGGGCCGCAGGGTACGCAGTATTTT,CAGSKGPQGTQYF
13,NA,TRBV29-1,NA,TRBJ2-2,TGCAGCGTTGTGGAGGTGAACACCGGGGAGCTGTTTTTT,CSVVEVNTGELFF
15,NA,TRBV4-2,few,TRBJ1-2,TGTGCCAGCAGCCAAGATATGGGGACACAAGTAGGCTACACCTTC,CASSQDMGTQVGYTF
12,NA,TRBV11-2,few,TRBJ2-5,TGTGCCAGCGGCTTAGCAGGGGAGACCCAGTACTTC,CASGLAGETQYF
16,NA,TRBV7-2,NA,TRBJ2-2,TGTGCCAGCAGCCCGCAGGCCGGGAATCCCACCGGGGAGCTGTTTTTT,CASSPQAGNPTGELFF